A single sample gave rise to the 4 T cell receptor beta chains below, sequenced in a study of T cells in Graves' hyperthyroidism and ophthalmopathy. Researchers amplified the TCR beta CDR3 regions from RNA transcripts. Using the HTBI primer set, a first-round RT-PCR was run on the TCR CDR3. MiXCR, run by TCRdb on the multiplex PCR reads, gives a single entry per CDR3 protein. The data hold around 420,000 distinct CDR3 sequences, with 15% to 18% observed a single time. Sequenced input: blood. All receptors come from a young woman with Graves' hyperthyroidism.

The sample holds many counts of this clonotype. This chain joins TRBV6-5 and TRBJ2-1; no reliable D call. Trimming pared 2 bases from V and 9 bases from J, leaving 17 bases between. CDR1 is MNHEY, CDR2 SVGAGI, per germline. The CDR3 spans 15 residues. CDR3 amino acids: CASSYIGPEASEQFF. The CDR3 nucleotides are TGTGCCAGCAGTTACATTGGTCCAGAAGCGAGTGAGCAGTTCTTC.

This clonotype was observed many times. This chain uses TRBV30 with TRBJ2-4, with no clear D. Germline CDR1 and CDR2: GTSNPN and SVGIG (reference sequence). This CDR3 has 15 amino acids. The V end was cut by 1 base, the J end by 0 bases, with 10 bases between. CDR3 nucleotides: TGTGCCTGGAGTGGTAAGGGCCTAGCCAAAAACATTCAGTACTTC. It is translated as CAWSGKGLAKNIQYF.

A note on this clonotype: It may be a read error: a sequence one base away is much more abundant. The chain has TRBV28 and TRBJ1-2, with a weak D call TRBD1 (5 bases). The length of the CDR3 is 13 residues. The germline V gene has CDR1 MDHEN and CDR2 SYDVKM. Between the trimmed V and J ends, which lost 3 bases and 8 bases, there was a span of 13 bases. Here the CDR3 DNA reads TGTGCCAGCAGTTTTGAGGGACTGGGCGGCTACACCTTC. Translated: CASSFEGLGGYTF.

This clonotype showed up just a few times. V is TRBV25-1 and J is TRBJ2-3; 9 bases align to TRBD2. This CDR3 has 18 amino acids. V gave up 3 bases and J gave up 2 bases; unmatched junction bases: 12. Germline CDR1 is MGHDK and CDR2 is SYGVNS. The CDR3 reads CASSDGGREGSITDTQYF. For the CDR3, the DNA is TGTGCCAGCAGTGACGGTGGGCGGGAGGGCTCTATCACAGATACGCAGTATTTT.